Shown below are 27 T cell receptor beta chains from a single sample sequenced in a study of blood T cell repertoires in COVID-19. Sequencing was performed with immunoSEQ multiplex PCR; in TCRdb, only in-frame clones are kept and a portion is missing. The sample lists roughly 100,000 clones; more than 75% were seen once. The material sequenced was peripheral blood. Every receptor here comes from a human donor in a cohort sampled during active COVID-19.

The chain has TRBV3-1 (or the pseudogene TRBV3-2) and TRBJ1-4, with D perhaps matching TRBD1 (5 bases). CDR1 and CDR2 (germline): LGHDT, YNNKEL (reference sequence). The CDR3 contains 11 residues. Trimming took off 4 bases at V and 15 bases at J, with 12 bases between the two ends. The CDR3 nucleotides read TGTGCCAGCAGCCTGGGACTTCGGGTGTTTTTT. Amino acids: CASSLGLRVFF.

The V and J genes are TRBV4-2 and TRBJ2-5, with 9 bases lining up with TRBD2. The CDR3 length is 16 residues. Trimming removed 6 bases from V and 4 bases from J; junction bases left unmatched: 12. Germline V gives CDR1 LGHNA, CDR2 YNFKEQ. CDR3: CASRGSSGRKGETQYF. DNA of the CDR3: TGTGCCAGCAGGGGTAGTAGCGGGAGAAAAGGAGAGACCCAGTACTTC.

This clone was picked up a small number of times. The genes are TRBV3-1 (or the pseudogene TRBV3-2) and TRBJ1-5, with D hard to call. CDR1 and CDR2 (germline): LGHDT, YNNKEL (reference sequence). The CDR3 covers 14 residues. Trimming left V 4 bases short and J 3 bases short, with 10 bases between. CDR3 DNA sequence: TGTGCCAGCAGCCTCCGGACTAACAATCAGCCCCAGCATTTT. It is translated as CASSLRTNNQPQHF.

This clone was detected once. The V call is TRBV7-3, the J call TRBJ2-5; 8 bases map to TRBD2. This CDR3 is built from 16 residues. Germline V gene lookup returns CDR1 SGHTA and CDR2 FQGTGA. The V gene end was trimmed by 0 bases and the J gene end by 0 bases; junction bases not matched to a gene: 3. In nucleotides, the CDR3 is TGTGCCAGCAGCTTAACGGTAGCGGGGTACCAAGAGACCCAGTACTTC. It codes for CASSLTVAGYQETQYF.

This chain uses TRBV7-2 with TRBJ1-1; the D gene is possibly TRBD1 (5 bases). This CDR3 region has 13 residues. Germline V gene sequence: CDR1 SGHTA, CDR2 FQGNSA. The V end lost 5 bases, the J end lost 6 bases, and 13 bases lay between the germline ends. The CDR3 sequence: CASSLKGFPEAFF. The CDR3 DNA is TGTGCCAGCAGCCTAAAGGGGTTCCCTGAAGCTTTCTTT.

The rearrangement uses TRBV7-2 and TRBJ2-7; D ambiguous. There are 12 residues in the CDR3. Germline V gene lookup returns CDR1 SGHTA and CDR2 FQGNSA. With 4 bases removed from V and 4 bases from J, the gap between germline ends came to 8 bases. CDR3 sequence reads: CASSSVRYEQYF. Written as DNA, the CDR3 is TGTGCCAGCAGCTCAGTCAGGTACGAGCAGTACTTC.

The chain recombines TRBV12-5 with TRBJ1-2, with 11 bases identical to TRBD1. Germline V lookup: CDR1 LGHNT, CDR2 FRNRAP. V trimming: 7 bases; J trimming: 3 bases; junction bases outside the gene matches: 13. This CDR3 spans 17 amino acids. For the CDR3, the DNA is TGTGCTAGTGCCTCTGGGACAGGGGGGGCGGCGGACTATGGCTACACCTTC. Translating gives CASASGTGGAADYGYTF.

This chain uses TRBV9 with TRBJ1-1; a possible D gene is TRBD1 (6 bases). V lost 6 bases and J 6 bases, leaving 15 bases between the germline ends. The CDR3 contains 13 residues. Germline assignment: CDR1 SGDLS and CDR2 YYNGEE. CDR3 region: CASNSEAGAEAFF. The CDR3 DNA sequence: TGTGCCAGCAACTCAGAGGCAGGGGCTGAAGCTTTCTTT.

The chain combines TRBV9 with TRBJ2-2; D is perhaps TRBD2 (5 bases). The V end lost 3 bases, the J end lost 1 base, and 13 bases lay between the germline ends. The CDR3 runs to 16 residues. Germline CDR1 and CDR2: SGDLS and YYNGEE. The CDR3 DNA follows: TGTGCCAGCAGCGCCTCTGGTCGGGGGAACACCGGGGAGCTGTTTTTT. This translates into CASSASGRGNTGELFF.

The CDR3 loop is CATSRDRDYNSPLHF. CDR3 sequence (DNA): TGTGCCACCAGCAGAGATCGGGACTACAATTCACCCCTCCACTTT. The V call is TRBV15, the J call TRBJ1-6; weak D call: TRBD1 (5 bases). Trimming shortened V by 0 bases and J by 7 bases, and 10 bases separated the two germline ends. The CDR3 runs 15 residues. From germline, CDR1 is LNHNV and CDR2 YYDKDF (reference sequence).

The chain couples TRBV10-3 to TRBJ2-3; D may be TRBD2 (5 bases). The V gene lost 10 bases and the J gene lost 1 base, with 6 bases spanning the gap. The CDR3 is made up of 11 amino acids. Germline-derived CDR1 and CDR2 are ENHRY and SYGVKD. The CDR3 protein is CATGGTDTQYF. Written as DNA, the CDR3 is TGTGCCACCGGGGGCACAGATACGCAGTATTTT.

In this sample, this clone turned up once. Here the CDR3 reads CASSFGSGRVNEQYF. CDR3 bases: TGTGCCAGCAGTTTCGGGTCCGGCAGGGTAAACGAGCAGTACTTC. The J gene is TRBJ2-7, the V gene TRBV27; D possibly corresponds to TRBD1 (5 bases). The CDR3 is made up of 15 amino acids. Between the trimmed V and J ends, which lost 3 bases and 5 bases, there was a span of 17 bases. CDR1 and CDR2 (germline): MNHEY, SMNVEV (reference sequence).

The chain recombines TRBV10-2 with TRBJ1-2, with 9 bases aligning to TRBD1. V lost 4 bases and J lost 4; bases outside the gene matches: 7. The germline CDR1 and CDR2 sequences are WSHSY and SAAADI. There are 15 residues in the CDR3. The CDR3 here is CASSARQGEVYGYTF. The DNA of the CDR3 is TGCGCCAGCAGTGCCAGACAGGGGGAGGTCTATGGCTACACCTTC.

CDR3 protein: CASSFTSFPYNEQFF. The DNA of the CDR3 is TGTGCCAGCAGCTTCACTAGCTTTCCCTACAATGAGCAGTTCTTC. The gene calls are TRBV7-8 and TRBJ2-1; the D gene is possibly TRBD2 (6 bases). Germline V gives CDR1 SGHVS, CDR2 FQNEAQ. The V and J ends lost 3 bases and 2 bases respectively, with 11 bases between them. There are 15 residues in the CDR3.

This chain uses TRBV30 with TRBJ2-7; perhaps TRBD2 as D (6 bases). V dropped 1 base and J dropped 6 bases, with 13 bases sitting between them. The CDR3 has 13 residues. Germline assignment: CDR1 GTSNPN and CDR2 SVGIG (reference sequence). Written as DNA, the CDR3 is TGTGCCTGGAGTGGCGGACTGCGGGGCGAGCAGTACTTC. This encodes CAWSGGLRGEQYF.

The chain couples TRBV3-1 (or the pseudogene TRBV3-2) to TRBJ2-4; maybe TRBD1 (5 bases). V gave up 3 bases and J gave up 2 bases, with 8 bases separating them. Germline V gene data show CDR1 as LGHDT and CDR2 as YNNKEL (reference sequence). The CDR3 has 14 amino acids. In DNA, the CDR3 is TGTGCCAGCAGCCAGGGGCTCCCCAAAAACATTCAGTACTTC. It encodes CASSQGLPKNIQYF.

This chain joins TRBV18 and TRBJ1-1, with TRBD1 matching 7 bases. The CDR3 length is 14 residues. Trimming removed 4 bases from V and 5 bases from J; junction bases left unmatched: 7. CDR1 and CDR2 (germline): KGHSH, LQKENI. CDR3 coding DNA: TGTGCCAGCTCACTCCAGGGGGAACGGACTGAAGCTTTCTTT. This translates into CASSLQGERTEAFF.

V usage is TRBV6-2 or TRBV6-3 and J usage is TRBJ1-5, with 10 nucleotides matching TRBD1. CDR1 is MNHEY, CDR2 SVGEGT, per germline. The J segment lost 9 bases and the V segment lost 2 bases, leaving 7 bases of the junction unmatched. The CDR3 has 15 amino acids. The CDR3 loop is CASSYVGTGVMPQHF. The CDR3 nucleotides read TGTGCCAGCAGTTACGTTGGGACAGGGGTTATGCCCCAGCATTTT.

This rearrangement joins TRBV9 to TRBJ1-2, with D maybe TRBD1 (6 bases). Between the trimmed V and J ends, which lost 4 bases and 6 bases, there was a span of 19 bases. CDR3 size: 15 residues. CDR1 is SGDLS and CDR2 is YYNGEE in the germline V gene. CDR3 region: CASSPTGRVHDGYTF. CDR3 nucleotide sequence: TGTGCCAGCAGCCCTACAGGGCGGGTACATGATGGCTACACCTTC.

The chain links TRBV11-2 to TRBJ2-5; a possible D gene is TRBD2 (5 bases). The CDR3 runs to 14 residues. V was cut by 2 bases and J by 5 bases, with 12 bases left in between. Germline V gene data show CDR1 as SGHAT and CDR2 as FQNNGV. The CDR3 region has the DNA TGTGCCAGCAGCTTAAGTAGAGAGCGGGAGACCCAGTACTTC. Its protein product is CASSLSRERETQYF.

There are a few counts of this clone. The chain couples TRBV11-2 to TRBJ1-2, with 9 bases aligning to TRBD1. The CDR3 covers 14 residues. Germline loops: CDR1 SGHAT, CDR2 FQNNGV. The J segment lost 7 bases and the V segment lost 5 bases, leaving 8 bases of the junction unmatched. The CDR3 loop is CASSPRQGVVGYTF. The CDR3 DNA sequence: TGTGCCAGCAGCCCGCGACAGGGGGTGGTTGGCTACACCTTC.

The chain combines TRBV27 with TRBJ1-2; TRBD1 might be the D (6 bases). The CDR3 extends over 15 amino acids. V was pared by 5 bases and J by 8 bases, with 21 bases between. Germline CDR1 reads MNHEY; CDR2 reads SMNVEV (reference sequence). The CDR3 sequence: CASSPSNHRAGGYTF. As DNA, the CDR3 is TGTGCCAGCAGTCCGTCAAACCACAGGGCCGGGGGCTACACCTTC.

The rearrangement links TRBV15 to TRBJ1-2, with a possible D match to TRBD1 (5 bases). CDR1 is LNHNV and CDR2 is YYDKDF in the germline V gene (reference sequence). This CDR3 has 13 residues. The germline V and J ends were trimmed by 6 bases and 1 base, with 9 bases remaining between them. The DNA for the CDR3 is TGTGCCACCAGTTGGGGGGGTAACTATGGCTACACCTTC. It codes for CATSWGGNYGYTF.

The V call is TRBV9, the J call TRBJ2-1; 8 nucleotides line up with TRBD1. Germline lookup yields CDR1 SGDLS and CDR2 YYNGEE. V was pared by 0 bases and J by 6 bases, with 5 bases of the junction left unmatched. This CDR3 has 15 amino acids. Written as DNA, the CDR3 is TGTGCCAGCAGCGTAGTAGGGACAGGTTTCAATGAGCAGTTCTTC. Its protein is CASSVVGTGFNEQFF.

This rearrangement joins TRBV18 to TRBJ1-2; D might be TRBD1 (5 bases). V lost 4 bases, J lost 6 bases, and 24 bases lay in between. The CDR3 is made up of 17 amino acids. Germline-derived CDR1 and CDR2 are KGHSH and LQKENI. CDR3 DNA sequence: TGTGCCAGCTCACTTTCGCAGGGCTCCATGATTCGGAATGGCTACACCTTC. Translated, it gives CASSLSQGSMIRNGYTF. Together with reference TRBV18 and TRBJ1-2, the CDR3 gives the full variable domain: NAGVMQNPRHLVRRRGQEARLRCSPMKGHSHVYWYRQLPEEGLKFMVYLQKENIIDESGMPKERFSAEFPKEGPSILRIQQVVRGDSAAYFCASSLSQGSMIRNGYTFGSGTRLTVV.

The chain joins TRBV19 to TRBJ1-1, with D hard to call. The CDR3 spans 14 residues. The V end lost 5 bases, the J end lost 1 base, and 11 bases lay between the germline ends. Germline V gene data show CDR1 as LNHDA and CDR2 as SQIVND (reference sequence). CDR3 sequence: CASSYREKNTEAFF. In DNA, the CDR3 is TGTGCCAGTAGTTACCGGGAAAAGAACACTGAAGCTTTCTTT.

This clone was recorded once. CDR3 amino acids: CASSVDRVEVDEQYF. CDR3 bases: TGCGCCAGCAGCGTTGACAGGGTGGAGGTGGACGAGCAGTACTTC. V gene TRBV5-1 combines with J gene TRBJ2-7; TRBD1 aligns across 7 bases. CDR3 size: 15 residues. From germline, CDR1 is SGHRS and CDR2 YFSETQ. The V gene end was trimmed by 4 bases and the J gene end by 5 bases; junction bases not matched to a gene: 12.